This passage covers 21 T cell receptor beta chains from one sample sequenced in a study of cytomegalovirus exposure and HLA in healthy donors. PCR amplification relied on 60 Vbeta primers (plus 13 Jbeta primers). The protocol was immunoSEQ multiplex PCR, while the TCRdb copy is restricted to in-frame clones and leaves out a portion. Of some 160,000 clones listed, about two thirds are singletons. What was sequenced was PBMCs. These receptors were collected from a man in his 60s in good health and CMV-seronegative.

The chain carries TRBV7-9 and TRBJ1-2; 10 bases agree with TRBD1. CDR1 is SEHNR, CDR2 FQNEAQ, per germline (reference sequence). CDR3 length: 19 residues. This CDR3 reads CATSGRNLTGGEGGYGYTF. In DNA, the CDR3 is TGTGCTACCAGCGGAAGGAATTTGACAGGGGGCGAGGGAGGCTATGGCTACACCTTC.

The V gene is TRBV29-1, the J gene TRBJ1-2, with 7 bases aligning to TRBD1. CDR1 is SQVTM, CDR2 ANQGSEA, per germline. This CDR3 has 17 amino acids. Trimming removed 6 bases from V and 2 bases from J; junction bases left unmatched: 18. The CDR3 loop reads CSVASEGTALRNYGYTF. The CDR3 nucleotides read TGCAGCGTCGCCTCCGAAGGGACAGCCCTAAGAAACTATGGCTACACCTTC.

The chain carries TRBV5-1 and TRBJ1-1; D is ambiguous. The CDR3 contains 15 residues. V was shortened by 4 bases and J by 0 bases, with 13 bases between the two germline ends. Germline values: CDR1 SGHRS, CDR2 YFSETQ. The CDR3 DNA follows: TGCGCCAGCAGCCCAGAGGCGGGGATGAACACTGAAGCTTTCTTT. Translation: CASSPEAGMNTEAFF.

This clone was counted a single time. The V gene is TRBV7-9, the J gene TRBJ2-2, with 8 nucleotides matching TRBD2. Per the germline V gene, CDR1 is SEHNR and CDR2 is FQNEAQ (reference sequence). The V gene end was trimmed by 5 bases and the J gene end by 3 bases; junction bases not matched to a gene: 11. The CDR3 contains 17 residues. The DNA of the CDR3 is TGTGCCAGCAGCCCCCGCGGAGCGGGAGTATACACCGGGGAGCTGTTTTTT. It specifies CASSPRGAGVYTGELFF.

The CDR3 nucleotides are TGCGCCAGCAGCATGACTAGCGGGAGCTCTGAGCAGTTCTTC. This gives the protein CASSMTSGSSEQFF. V usage is TRBV5-1 and J usage is TRBJ2-1; 12 nucleotides line up with TRBD2. CDR3 length equals 14 residues. Trimming at V came to 4 bases and at J to 9 bases, leaving 5 bases not matched to a gene. Germline lookup yields CDR1 SGHRS and CDR2 YFSETQ.

In its sample, this clone was seen a few times. The CDR3 DNA follows: TGTGCCAGTAGTATTAATAGGGGGGGTCAACAGCCCCAGCATTTT. Its translation is CASSINRGGQQPQHF. The V and J genes are TRBV19 and TRBJ1-5, with D possibly TRBD1 on 6 matching bases. CDR1 LNHDA and CDR2 SQIVND come from the germline V gene (reference sequence). This CDR3 region has 15 residues. Between the trimmed V and J ends, which lost 3 bases and 7 bases, there was a span of 16 bases. Full variable domain (outside the CDR3, taken from reference TRBV19 and TRBJ1-5): DGGITQSPKYLFRKEGQNVTLSCEQNLNHDAMYWYRQDPGQGLRLIYYSQIVNDFQKGDIAEGYSVSREKKESFPLTVTSAQKNPTAFYLCASSINRGGQQPQHFGDGTRLSIL.

The rearrangement links TRBV7-3 to TRBJ2-2, with D perhaps matching TRBD2 (6 bases). V lost 5 bases and J lost 1, with 11 bases in between. From germline, CDR1 is SGHTA and CDR2 FQGTGA. CDR3 length: 15 amino acids. CDR3 protein: CASSPGVENTGELFF. Here the CDR3 DNA reads TGTGCCAGCAGCCCGGGGGTGGAGAACACCGGGGAGCTGTTTTTT.

This clone was recorded only once. This chain connects TRBV18 to TRBJ2-7, with TRBD2 matching over 15 bases. The trim removed 3 bases at V and 3 bases at J, leaving 15 bases unmatched. The germline gives CDR1 KGHSH, CDR2 LQKENI. There are 20 residues in the CDR3. CDR3 DNA sequence: TGTGCCAGCTCACCGCGTTGGACTAGCGGGAGGGCCGGTCTCCACTACGAGCAGTACTTC. Amino acids: CASSPRWTSGRAGLHYEQYF.

V gene TRBV10-3 combines with J gene TRBJ2-5, with TRBD2 identical over 10 bases. The V gene's germline CDR1 is ENHRY and CDR2 SYGVKD. J gave up 2 bases and V 3 bases, and 15 bases lay outside the gene matches. The CDR3 runs 19 residues. The CDR3 loop reads CAISDLLAGKMPHQETQYF. The CDR3, as DNA: TGTGCCATCAGTGACTTACTAGCGGGGAAAATGCCTCATCAAGAGACCCAGTACTTC.

V usage is TRBV28 and J usage is TRBJ1-5, with TRBD1 identical over 7 bases. Germline lookup yields CDR1 MDHEN and CDR2 SYDVKM. The junction had 10 bases not matched to a gene; V was cut back by 6 bases and J by 8 bases. The CDR3 is 14 amino acids. CDR3 in DNA: TGTGCCAGCAGGGAACCGGGACAGTTAAAGCCCCAGCATTTT. Amino acids: CASREPGQLKPQHF.

The chain links TRBV30 to TRBJ1-1; 8 bases are a match to TRBD1. Trimming took 4 bases from V and 5 from J; bases not matched to a gene: 9. Per the germline V gene, CDR1 is GTSNPN and CDR2 is SVGIG (reference sequence). The length of the CDR3 is 14 residues. The CDR3: CAWTGQGAGTEAFF. The DNA of the CDR3 is TGTGCCTGGACCGGTCAGGGGGCGGGTACTGAAGCTTTCTTT.

The rearrangement uses TRBV30 and TRBJ1-5; 7 bases fit TRBD1. The CDR3 is 15 residues long. Germline V gene sequence: CDR1 GTSNPN, CDR2 SVGIG (reference sequence). Trimming removed 0 bases from V and 4 bases from J; junction bases left unmatched: 6. The CDR3 spells CAWSVLGTANQPQHF. Written as DNA, the CDR3 is TGTGCCTGGAGTGTTCTCGGGACAGCTAATCAGCCCCAGCATTTT.

This clone occurred a few times. The chain is built from TRBV9 and TRBJ1-5; 7 bases line up with TRBD1. Per the germline V gene, CDR1 is SGDLS and CDR2 is YYNGEE. Trimming took 2 bases from V and 6 from J; bases not matched to a gene: 5. The CDR3 contains 14 residues. The CDR3 here is CASSVRGRGQPQHF. The CDR3 region has the DNA TGTGCCAGCAGCGTTAGGGGGCGCGGTCAGCCCCAGCATTTT. The full variable domain, completed using reference TRBV9 and TRBJ1-5, is DSGVTQTPKHLITATGQRVTLRCSPRSGDLSVYWYQQSLDQGLQFLIQYYNGEERAKGNILERFSAQQFPDLHSELNLSSLELGDSALYFCASSVRGRGQPQHFGDGTRLSIL.

This chain joins TRBV18 and TRBJ2-5, with 12 bases fitting TRBD2. From germline, CDR1 is KGHSH and CDR2 LQKENI. This CDR3 is built from 17 residues. The trim removed 3 bases at V and 1 base at J, leaving 6 bases unmatched. DNA of the CDR3: TGTGCCAGCTCACCCGCTCTAGCGGGAGGGCCCCAAGAGACCCAGTACTTC. Amino acid sequence: CASSPALAGGPQETQYF. Drawing the rest from reference TRBV18 and TRBJ2-5, the complete variable domain is NAGVMQNPRHLVRRRGQEARLRCSPMKGHSHVYWYRQLPEEGLKFMVYLQKENIIDESGMPKERFSAEFPKEGPSILRIQQVVRGDSAAYFCASSPALAGGPQETQYFGPGTRLLVL.

The chain recombines TRBV4-2 with TRBJ2-5, with 10 nucleotides matching TRBD2. This CDR3 region has 16 residues. Unmatched junction bases numbered 9, after V lost 5 bases and J lost 3 bases. Per the germline V gene, CDR1 is LGHNA and CDR2 is YNFKEQ. CDR3 residues: CASSSTPGLAKETQYF. The DNA for the CDR3 is TGTGCCAGCAGCTCGACCCCGGGACTAGCGAAAGAGACCCAGTACTTC.

V usage is TRBV7-6 and J usage is TRBJ2-1, with D perhaps TRBD2 (5 bases). V lost 1 base to trimming and J lost 6 bases, with 7 bases between them. There are 13 residues in the CDR3. Germline values: CDR1 SGHVS, CDR2 FNYEAQ. This chain's CDR3 is CASSLVGGNEQFF. CDR3 sequence (DNA): TGTGCCAGCAGCTTAGTTGGAGGCAATGAGCAGTTCTTC. Looking up the rest from reference TRBV7-6 and TRBJ2-1 gives the full variable domain: GAGVSQSPRYKVTKRGQDVALRCDPISGHVSLYWYRQALGQGPEFLTYFNYEAQQDKSGLPNDRFSAERPEGSISTLTIQRTEQRDSAMYRCASSLVGGNEQFFGPGTRLTVL.

This rearrangement joins TRBV10-3 to TRBJ1-1; 10 nucleotides match TRBD1. Trimming took 8 bases from V and 5 from J; bases not matched to a gene: 8. CDR1 is ENHRY and CDR2 is SYGVKD in the germline V gene. The CDR3 length is 14 residues. CDR3 coding DNA: TGTGCCATCGGCTCGGACAGGGGGTGGACTGAAGCTTTCTTT. Amino acid sequence: CAIGSDRGWTEAFF.

Details on this clone: Mismatch with germline at one junction end may stem from a read error. In the same sample, other DNA sequences code for this CDR3. This chain uses TRBV4-3 with TRBJ1-1, with 8 bases identical to TRBD1. CDR3 size: 16 residues. In germline, CDR1 is LGHNA, CDR2 YSLEER. The CDR3 loop reads CASSQETGGGSTEAFF. CDR3 sequence (DNA): TGCGCCAGCAGTCAAGAAACAGGGGGAGGCAGCACTGAAGCTTTCTTT.

J is TRBJ2-1 and V is TRBV27, with 8 bases aligning to TRBD2. Germline V CDR1 and CDR2: MNHEY, SMNVEV (reference sequence). The junction had 6 bases not matched to a gene; V was cut back by 10 bases and J by 4 bases. This CDR3 is built from 13 residues. The CDR3 DNA follows: TGTGCCACCGGGACTAGTTTGTACAATGAGCAGTTCTTC. Amino acids: CATGTSLYNEQFF.

The V and J genes are TRBV30 and TRBJ2-3; 8 nucleotides line up with TRBD2. This CDR3 spans 14 amino acids. CDR1 is GTSNPN, CDR2 SVGIG, per germline (reference sequence). V was pared by 4 bases and J by 2 bases, with 5 bases of the junction left unmatched. The CDR3 protein is CAWTQAGDTDTQYF. CDR3 DNA sequence: TGTGCCTGGACCCAAGCGGGAGACACAGATACGCAGTATTTT.

The rearrangement links TRBV5-5 to TRBJ2-5, with 11 bases fitting TRBD2. The CDR3 is 17 residues long. From germline, CDR1 is SGHKS and CDR2 YYEKEE (reference sequence). With 2 bases clipped from V and 2 bases from J, the junction kept 8 bases outside the gene matches. CDR3 residues: CASSLVAGGPRQETQYF. The CDR3 DNA sequence: TGTGCCAGCAGCTTAGTAGCGGGAGGGCCCAGGCAAGAGACCCAGTACTTC.